This T cell receptor (beta chain) originates from a study of blood T cell repertoires in COVID-19. Looking at the study overall: The samples span acute and convalescent COVID-19 from the United States, Italy and Spain.

Seattle patients were enrolled while actively infected and followed longitudinally. Germline V CDR1 and CDR2: MGHDK, SYGVNS. Trimming took 9 bases from V and 4 from J, leaving 9 bases between them. The CDR3 contains 11 residues. In the original processing: Estimated nucleated cell counts came from reference gene primer amplification. Using immunoSEQ multiplex PCR, the repertoire was profiled, and TCRdb retains in-frame clones only, with some absent. Clone size and V and J calls were adopted from that table, with D and trimming inferred from the DNA. The sample comprises more than 300,000 clones, around 90% of which are singletons, and 0.8% to 1.3% rests with the top ten.

The sequence was obtained from a woman aged 40 to 55 with COVID-19, enrolled during active disease. The chain recombines TRBV25-1 with TRBJ1-1; D unclear. The sequenced sample was peripheral blood. CDR3 protein: CASLSPTEAFF. CDR3 bases: TGTGCCAGTTTGTCTCCCACTGAAGCTTTCTTT.